The clone carrying this T cell receptor beta chain was recorded a few times. Its target is unknown. For the library, individual cDNA molecules each received unique molecular identifiers. Original processing notes: Sample TCR counts, which ranged from roughly 20,000 to 750,000, had a median of around 96,000. One entry per CDR3 protein results from TCRdb running MiXCR on the 5' RACE reads. These V and J calls are TCRdb output, not the study's own analysis. The repertoire includes more than 75,000 distinct CDR3 sequences, more than 15% of them detected once, and approximately 7% sits in the top ten. These data originate in a study of human T cells and chemical hapten exposure. Study overall: Slight differences in pooled library volume were the main source of varying TCR yields across samples.

Germline CDR1 is SGHDT and CDR2 is YYEEEE. V was trimmed by 0 bases and J by 2 bases, leaving 8 bases between them. CDR3 length equals 14 residues. Overall study results and limits: Those TCRs sitting above 1 in 1000 frequency stayed the same with DPC sensitization.

RNA extraction used unfractionated whole blood as the source of total RNA. The chain couples TRBV5-6 to TRBJ1-2; the D is unclear. The TCR comes from a female donor in good health. DNA of the CDR3: TGTGCCAGCAGCTTGGGCGGCAGCAACTATGGCTACACCTTC. Translating it yields CASSLGGSNYGYTF.